Listed here are 8 T cell receptor beta chains from one sample, sequenced in a study of shared clonotypes between healthy human individuals. Sequencing used immunoSEQ multiplex PCR; TCRdb keeps in-frame clones, though not all of them. This sample has some 2,100,000 clones, with under 97% found just once. The sequenced sample consisted of naive CD4+ T cells sorted from blood. Subset specified: CD45RA+ positively selected. These receptors all stem from a man aged 18-30 years in good health.

The V and J genes are TRBV19 and TRBJ2-4, with D hard to call. Germline assignment: CDR1 LNHDA and CDR2 SQIVND (reference sequence). V lost 5 bases, J lost 3 bases, and 17 bases lay in between. CDR3 size: 16 residues. The CDR3 loop reads CASSSPTRELKNIQYF. DNA of the CDR3: TGTGCCAGTAGTTCCCCGACAAGGGAACTCAAAAACATTCAGTACTTC.

This clone was detected only once. The gene calls are TRBV5-4 and TRBJ2-1; D tentatively reads TRBD1 or TRBD2 (5 bases each). Germline loops: CDR1 SGHNT, CDR2 YYREEE (reference sequence). Trimming cost V 0 bases and J 0 bases, with 7 bases left between them. The CDR3 is made up of 15 amino acids. The CDR3 spells CASSLAGASYNEQFF. Written as DNA, the CDR3 is TGTGCCAGCAGCTTGGCCGGGGCCTCCTACAATGAGCAGTTCTTC. The complete variable domain, with remaining parts taken from reference TRBV5-4 and TRBJ2-1, reads ETGVTQSPTHLIKTRGQQVTLRCSSQSGHNTVSWYQQALGQGPQFIFQYYREEENGRGNFPPRFSGLQFPNYSSELNVNALELDDSALYLCASSLAGASYNEQFFGPGTRLTVL.

The chain links TRBV23-1 to TRBJ1-5; D is unresolved. TRBV23-1 is assigned to the ORF class and has an uncertain function. The CDR3 is made up of 14 amino acids. The V end was cut by 3 bases, the J end by 4 bases, with 10 bases between. CDR3 nucleotides: TGCGCCAGCAGTCAGGAACATTCTAATCAGCCCCAGCATTTT. This translates into CASSQEHSNQPQHF.

The chain employs TRBV5-4 and TRBJ2-7; possibly TRBD2 for D (6 bases). The CDR3 consists of 14 residues. V lost 4 bases and J 3 bases, leaving 14 bases between the germline ends. The V gene's germline CDR1 is SGHNT and CDR2 YYREEE (reference sequence). The CDR3 is CASSKGTESYEQYF. CDR3 DNA sequence: TGTGCCAGCAGCAAAGGGACTGAGAGCTACGAGCAGTACTTC.

The chain combines TRBV18 with TRBJ1-2, with no clear D. Germline-derived CDR1 and CDR2 are KGHSH and LQKENI. The CDR3 consists of 14 residues. The ends were cut back, 2 bases at V and 0 bases at J, with 7 bases in the middle. CDR3 sequence reads: CASSPVEANYGYTF. In nucleotides, the CDR3 is TGTGCCAGCTCACCAGTGGAGGCTAACTATGGCTACACCTTC.

This clone was detected only once. The genes are TRBV18 and TRBJ2-2; 8 bases line up with TRBD1. Germline-derived CDR1 and CDR2 are KGHSH and LQKENI. V dropped 6 bases and J dropped 7; count of bases not matched to a gene: 10. CDR3 length equals 15 residues. CDR3: CASSPSRDRIGELFF. The CDR3 DNA reads as TGTGCCAGCTCGCCGTCCCGGGACAGGATCGGGGAGCTGTTTTTT.

The chain carries TRBV27 and TRBJ2-2, with 7 bases fitting TRBD1. CDR1 MNHEY and CDR2 SMNVEV come from the germline V gene (reference sequence). V lost 9 bases to trimming and J lost 2 bases; unmatched junction nucleotides: 6. CDR3 length equals 14 residues. The CDR3 reads CARGGRGNTGELFF. CDR3 DNA: TGTGCCAGAGGGGGCAGGGGAAACACCGGGGAGCTGTTTTTT.

This chain connects TRBV7-9 to TRBJ2-6, with D perhaps matching TRBD2 (5 bases). V was pared by 5 bases and J by 0 bases, with 11 bases between. The length of the CDR3 is 16 residues. CDR1 is SEHNR, CDR2 FQNEAQ, per germline (reference sequence). CDR3 bases: TGTGCCAGCAGCCCACACGGGATCTCTGGGGCCAACGTCCTGACTTTC. Translating it yields CASSPHGISGANVLTF.